A selection of T cell receptor beta chains follows, all from one sample in a study of cytomegalovirus exposure and HLA in healthy donors. Here immunoSEQ multiplex PCR was the method, and the copy in TCRdb shows in-frame clones only, minus some. The sample holds more than 200,000 clones, around 90% seen once. Source material: PBMCs. The receptor set was obtained from a woman aged 25-40 years in good health and CMV-seronegative. Both conserved end residues are part of each CDR3. The order of the fields is V gene, J gene, D gene, clone size, CDR3 DNA, CDR3 protein. D genes are given only for firm matches. Size is omitted from some rows. Given values are once, few, many or a class for expanded clones.

TRBV28	TRBJ2-3	NA	NA	TGTGCCAGCAGTTTAAGTCGAACCTTGTTTACAGATACGCAGTATTTT	CASSLSRTLFTDTQYF
TRBV18	TRBJ2-3	NA	NA	TGTGCCAGCTCACCACGGAAAGGGGCCAGCACAGATACGCAGTATTTT	CASSPRKGASTDTQYF
TRBV27	TRBJ1-5	NA	NA	TGTGCCAGCAGTTTTGAGGGACCCAATCAGCCCCAGCATTTT	CASSFEGPNQPQHF
TRBV6-1	TRBJ2-3	TRBD1	NA	TGTGCCAGCAGTGTTGGACAGGCTAGCACAGATACGCAGTATTTT	CASSVGQASTDTQYF
TRBV6-1	TRBJ2-7	TRBD1	NA	TGTGCCAGCAGCGGGGACAGGGCCCCCTACGAGCAGTACTTC	CASSGDRAPYEQYF
TRBV4-1	TRBJ2-3	NA	NA	TGCGCCACATTAGACAGCTACACAGATACGCAGTATTTT	CATLDSYTDTQYF
TRBV6-1	TRBJ2-1	TRBD2	NA	TGTGCCAGCAGTGAATGGACTAGCGGGGGCCATGAGCAGTTCTTC	CASSEWTSGGHEQFF
TRBV6-1	TRBJ1-1	NA	NA	TGTGCCAGCAGTGACGGGTACACTGAAGCTTTCTTT	CASSDGYTEAFF
TRBV14	TRBJ2-7	NA	NA	TGTGCCAGCAGCCGTGACCGCAGCTCCTACGAGCAGTACTTC	CASSRDRSSYEQYF
TRBV5-1	TRBJ2-7	NA	NA	TGCGCCAGCAGCTCAGACCTGTACGAGCAGTACTTC	CASSSDLYEQYF
TRBV18	TRBJ2-7	NA	NA	TGTGCCAGCTCCGGGCCCGGCGGGGAGCAGTACTTC	CASSGPGGEQYF
TRBV27	TRBJ2-7	NA	NA	TGTGCCAGCAGTTTGGCAATCAGCTACGAGCAGTACTTC	CASSLAISYEQYF
TRBV7-3	TRBJ2-2	NA	NA	TGTGCCAGCAGCTCCGCTACCACCGGGGAGCTGTTTTTT	CASSSATTGELFF
TRBV13	TRBJ1-1	TRBD1	NA	TGTGCCAGCAGCAGCAGGGGGCGAGCTGAAGCTTTCTTT	CASSSRGRAEAFF
TRBV11-1	TRBJ2-5	TRBD2	NA	TGTGCCAGCCACTTCACTGCGGGAGATATGGAGACCCAGTACTTC	CASHFTAGDMETQYF
TRBV9	TRBJ2-1	NA	NA	TGTGCCAGCAGCGTAGCTTACGGGGACAATGAGCAGTTCTTC	CASSVAYGDNEQFF
TRBV6-6	TRBJ1-5	NA	NA	TGTGCCAGCAGTTACGGGGAATCGACTCAGCCCCAGCATTTT	CASSYGESTQPQHF
TRBV2	TRBJ2-1	NA	NA	TGTGCCAGCAGTGAGATTAGCGACTACAATGAGCAGTTCTTC	CASSEISDYNEQFF
TRBV4-2	TRBJ1-4	NA	many	TGTGCCAGCAGCCCCCGTACCGGACCCAGTGAAAAACTGTTTTTT	CASSPRTGPSEKLFF
TRBV9	TRBJ2-3	NA	NA	TGTGCCAGCAGCGCCTTTCTAGCGTCTAGCACAGATACGCAGTATTTT	CASSAFLASSTDTQYF
TRBV7-3	TRBJ1-4	NA	NA	TGTGCCAGCAGCTTAATATCCCATTTTCAGGGTATTAAAGAAAAACTGTTTTTT	CASSLISHFQGIKEKLFF
TRBV30	TRBJ2-7	NA	few	TGTGCCTGGAGTGTATCTCGTGATGGGGAGCAGTACTTC	CAWSVSRDGEQYF
TRBV4-1	TRBJ2-4	TRBD2	NA	TGCGCCAGCAGCCAAGATCTGACTAGCGGGTCACTAGCCAAAAACATTCAGTACTTC	CASSQDLTSGSLAKNIQYF
TRBV6-5	TRBJ2-5	TRBD2	NA	TGTGCCAGCAGTCTAGCGGGTATCCAAGAGACCCAGTACTTC	CASSLAGIQETQYF
TRBV5-1	TRBJ2-1	TRBD2	NA	TGCGCCAGCAGCCGGAGGGGACTAGCGCTATACAATGAGCAGTTCTTC	CASSRRGLALYNEQFF